This T cell receptor beta chain originates from a study of T cell responses to AZD1222 COVID-19 vaccine. Study conclusions and caveats: The donor cohort was predominantly white British with a female majority, and clonal diversity may have been underestimated.

With respect to this clone: The antigen is unknown.

Sequencing used immunoSEQ multiplex PCR; TCRdb keeps in-frame clones, though not all of them. The sample lists tens of thousands of clones; around nine tenths were seen once. This CDR3 is 14 amino acids long. Germline loops: CDR1 SGHVS, CDR2 FQNEAQ. Deletions cut 5 bases from V and 5 bases from J, with 15 bases between. This clonotype originated in an adult who received the AZD1222 COVID-19 vaccine. The starting material was peripheral blood, obtained 28 days after the second AZD1222 dose. V gene TRBV7-8 combines with J gene TRBJ2-5; D possibly matches TRBD1 or TRBD2 (5 bases each). This CDR3 reads CASSERGRRETQYF. In nucleotides, the CDR3 is TGTGCCAGCAGCGAAAGGGGTCGGAGGGAGACCCAGTACTTC.